This TCR beta chain was sequenced during a study of immune cell composition in non-small cell lung cancer. Study-level information: Most cases were lung adenocarcinoma or squamous cell carcinoma. Study-level findings and limits: Adenocarcinomas with higher top tumour-associated clone frequency had more reactive TILs. Tumour TCR-beta clonality was not significantly tied to smoking pack-years. Tumour-associated clones >0.5% occurred in around 35% of adenocarcinomas, roughly 80% of squamous.

The germline CDR1 and CDR2 sequences are SGHAT and FQNNGV. Trimming left V 2 bases short and J 0 bases short, with 10 bases between. The CDR3 is 15 amino acids. This table comes from immunoSEQ multiplex PCR, and its TCRdb copy is limited to in-frame clones, with some not included. The sample lists about 2,500 clones; around 67% were seen once. For this clone: Its antigen remains unidentified.

The normal lung sample lay at least 3 cm, and maximally far, from the tumour. Sequenced sample: non-adjacent lung tissue. The rearrangement joins TRBV11-2 to TRBJ1-2, with D unresolved. The clonotype was recovered from a human donor with non-small cell lung cancer. The CDR3, as DNA: TGTGCCAGCAGCTTAACCCCCGGAGCTAACTATGGCTACACCTTC. Protein sequence: CASSLTPGANYGYTF.